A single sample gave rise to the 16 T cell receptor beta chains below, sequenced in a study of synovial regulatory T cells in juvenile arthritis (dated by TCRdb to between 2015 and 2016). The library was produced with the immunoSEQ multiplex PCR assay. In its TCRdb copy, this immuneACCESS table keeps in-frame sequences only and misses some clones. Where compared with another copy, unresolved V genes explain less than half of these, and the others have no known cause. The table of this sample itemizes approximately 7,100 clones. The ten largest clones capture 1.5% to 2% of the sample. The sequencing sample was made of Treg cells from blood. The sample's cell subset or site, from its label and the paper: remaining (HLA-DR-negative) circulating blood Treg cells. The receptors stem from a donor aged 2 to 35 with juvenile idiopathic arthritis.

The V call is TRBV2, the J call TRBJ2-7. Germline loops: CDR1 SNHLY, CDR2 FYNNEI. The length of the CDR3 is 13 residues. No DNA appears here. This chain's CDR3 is CASRVEQRGEQYF.

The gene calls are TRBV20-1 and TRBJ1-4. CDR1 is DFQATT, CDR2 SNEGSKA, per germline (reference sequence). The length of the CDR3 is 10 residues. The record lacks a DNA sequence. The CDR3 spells CSALDEKLFF.

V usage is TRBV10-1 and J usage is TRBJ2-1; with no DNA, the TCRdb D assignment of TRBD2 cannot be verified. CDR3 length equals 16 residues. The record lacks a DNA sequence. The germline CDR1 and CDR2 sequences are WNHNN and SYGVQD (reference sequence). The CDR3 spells CASSDHGSGGVNEQFF.

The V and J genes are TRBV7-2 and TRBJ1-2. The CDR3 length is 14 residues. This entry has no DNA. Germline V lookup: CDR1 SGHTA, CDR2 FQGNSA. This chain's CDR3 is CASSPMGYRHGYTF.

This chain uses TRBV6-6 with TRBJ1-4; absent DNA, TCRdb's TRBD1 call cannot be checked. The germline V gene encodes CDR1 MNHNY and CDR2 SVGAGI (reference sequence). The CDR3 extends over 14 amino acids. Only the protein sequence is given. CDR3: CASNLGAGNEKLFF.

The CDR3: CASSGGPYTEAFF. J is TRBJ1-1 and V is TRBV9; TCRdb returns TRBD1, unconfirmable since there is no DNA. The CDR3 has 13 residues. This entry has no DNA. The germline V gene has CDR1 SGDLS and CDR2 YYNGEE.

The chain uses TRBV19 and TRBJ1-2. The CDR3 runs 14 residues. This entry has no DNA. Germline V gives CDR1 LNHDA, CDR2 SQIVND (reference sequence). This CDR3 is CASSIAAPNYGYTF.

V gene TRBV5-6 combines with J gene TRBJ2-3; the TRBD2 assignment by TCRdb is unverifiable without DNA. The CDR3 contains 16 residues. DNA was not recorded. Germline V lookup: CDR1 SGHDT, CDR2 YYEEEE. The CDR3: CASSSPLAGGIDTQYF.

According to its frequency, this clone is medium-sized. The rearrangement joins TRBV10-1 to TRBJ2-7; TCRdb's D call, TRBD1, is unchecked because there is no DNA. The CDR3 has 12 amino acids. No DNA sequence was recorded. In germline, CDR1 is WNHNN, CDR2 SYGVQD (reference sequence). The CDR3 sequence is CASGSSSYEQYF.

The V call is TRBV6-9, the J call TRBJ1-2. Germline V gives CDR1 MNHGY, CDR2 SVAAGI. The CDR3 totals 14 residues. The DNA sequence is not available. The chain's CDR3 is CASSNGGSRYGYTF.

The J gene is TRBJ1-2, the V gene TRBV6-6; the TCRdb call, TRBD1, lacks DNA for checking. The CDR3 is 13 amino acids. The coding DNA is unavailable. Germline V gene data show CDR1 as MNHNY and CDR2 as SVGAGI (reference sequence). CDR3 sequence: CASSKDRGGGYTF.

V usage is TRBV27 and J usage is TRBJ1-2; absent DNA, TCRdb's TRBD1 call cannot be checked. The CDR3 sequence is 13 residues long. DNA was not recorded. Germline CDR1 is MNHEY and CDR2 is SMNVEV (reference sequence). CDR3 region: CASSLTGRYGYTF.

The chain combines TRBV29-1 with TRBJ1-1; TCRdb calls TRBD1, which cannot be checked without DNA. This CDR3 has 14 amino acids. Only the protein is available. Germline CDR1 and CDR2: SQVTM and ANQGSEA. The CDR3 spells CSAKVGQRNTEAFF.

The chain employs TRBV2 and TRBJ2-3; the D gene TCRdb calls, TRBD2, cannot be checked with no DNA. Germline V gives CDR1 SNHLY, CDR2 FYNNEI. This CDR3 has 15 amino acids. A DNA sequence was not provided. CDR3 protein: CASRRLAEVTDTQYF.

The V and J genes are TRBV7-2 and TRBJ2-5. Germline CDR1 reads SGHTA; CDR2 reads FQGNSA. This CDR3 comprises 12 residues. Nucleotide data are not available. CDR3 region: CASRLSGETQYF.

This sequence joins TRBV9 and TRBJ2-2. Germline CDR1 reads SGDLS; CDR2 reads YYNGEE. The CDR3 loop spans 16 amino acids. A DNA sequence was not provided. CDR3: CASSPQSGPYTRELFF.